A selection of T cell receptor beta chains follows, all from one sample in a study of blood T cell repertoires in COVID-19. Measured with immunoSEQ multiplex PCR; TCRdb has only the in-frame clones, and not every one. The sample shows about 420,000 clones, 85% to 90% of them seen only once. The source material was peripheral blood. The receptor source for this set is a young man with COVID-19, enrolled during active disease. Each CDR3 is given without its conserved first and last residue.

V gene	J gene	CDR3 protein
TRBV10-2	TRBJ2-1	ASSPRDEQF
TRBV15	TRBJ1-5	ATSRVRGSHTSNQPQH
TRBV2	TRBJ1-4	ASSDPAGGNGNEKLF
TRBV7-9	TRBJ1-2	ASSPPRQGRRYGYT
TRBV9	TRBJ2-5	ASSVTATGGRETQY
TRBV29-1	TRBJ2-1	SERSLGLTYNEQF
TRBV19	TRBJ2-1	ASSKRTGNNEQF
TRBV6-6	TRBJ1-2	ASRTEGQSLYGYT
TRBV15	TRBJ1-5	ATSRNLQFREPQH
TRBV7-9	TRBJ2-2	ASSPRLAGGPRSTGELF
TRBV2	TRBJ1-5	ASSVSGLGNQPQH
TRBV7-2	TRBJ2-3	ASRLAGATDTQY
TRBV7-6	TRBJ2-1	ASSQGGREQYNEQF
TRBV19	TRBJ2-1	ASSIGGGRSNEQF
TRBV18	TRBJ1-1	ASSGALNTEAF
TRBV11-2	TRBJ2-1	ASSPIDYPGAGNEQF
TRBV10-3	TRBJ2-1	AISDPGTGGNEQF
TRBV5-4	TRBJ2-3	ASSLALAIPTDTQY
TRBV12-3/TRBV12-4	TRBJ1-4	ASSLAGEKLF
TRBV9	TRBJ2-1	ASSGGTIGIEQF
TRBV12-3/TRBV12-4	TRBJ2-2	ASSYTGELF